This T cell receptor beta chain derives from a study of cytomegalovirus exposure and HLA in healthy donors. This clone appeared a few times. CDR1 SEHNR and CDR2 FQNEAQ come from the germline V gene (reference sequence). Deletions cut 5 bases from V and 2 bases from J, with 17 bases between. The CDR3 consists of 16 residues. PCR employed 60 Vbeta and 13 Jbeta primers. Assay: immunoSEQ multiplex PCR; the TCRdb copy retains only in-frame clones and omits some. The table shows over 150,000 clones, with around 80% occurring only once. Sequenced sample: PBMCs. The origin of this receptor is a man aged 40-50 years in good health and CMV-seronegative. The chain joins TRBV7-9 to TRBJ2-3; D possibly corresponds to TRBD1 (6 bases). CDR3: CASSAKGVIPTDTQYF. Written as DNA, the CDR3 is TGTGCCAGCAGCGCGAAGGGGGTTATCCCCACAGATACGCAGTATTTT. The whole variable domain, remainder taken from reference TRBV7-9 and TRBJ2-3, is DTGVSQNPRHKITKRGQNVTFRCDPISEHNRLYWYRQTLGQGPEFLTYFQNEAQLEKSRLLSDRFSAERPKGSFSTLEIQRTEQGDSAMYLCASSAKGVIPTDTQYFGPGTRLTVL.